The entry below describes one T cell receptor (beta chain). This receptor's antigen is unknown. No much larger clonotype is one base removed from it; base qualities were not supplied. This specimen comes from a study of shared clonotypes between healthy human individuals (dated by TCRdb to about 2020). Background on the whole study: Three men and two women, aged 18 to 49 years, made up the cohort. Each donor's leukapheresis produced roughly between roughly 0.85 and 10 billion PBMCs. To increase sequencing depth and limit assay-specific biases, different laboratories used diverse techniques to prepare libraries and sequence TCR repertoires. Blood TCR repertoires of about five healthy adults were deeply sequenced to estimate repertoire size and the extent of clonotype sharing between individuals.

Donors were healthy HIV-negative adults with no recently reported acute infections or vaccinations. Every donor was a Caucasian adult living in Nashville, Tennessee, USA. For unsorted samples, 96 million or so PBMCs were counted, and genomic DNA was extracted using the QIAamp DNA Blood Mini kit. Blood was collected by leukapheresis, and PBMCs were isolated by Ficoll-Histopaque density gradient centrifugation and then cryopreserved in liquid nitrogen vapor phase. General conclusions and limits of the study: The genetic and exposure-history diversity represented was limited by the small number of donors. Only blood was sampled, and tissue TCR repertoires likely differ from those in blood. Pairwise subsampling indicated that sequencing depth was expected to affect the degree of clonotype sharing among donors.

Using the deep immunoSEQ assay, TCR CDR3 regions were amplified from genomic DNA by multiplex PCR. Extracted genomic DNA from each cell subset was spread evenly across all wells of several immunoSEQ 96-well plates, with each plate serving as a replicate. For unsorted PBMC, 250 to 350 ng genomic DNA, equal to 30,000 or so T cell genomes, was loaded into each replicate PCR. Ten immunoSEQ deep assay plates were used to sequence the unsorted PBMC genomic DNA. Purified libraries were measured with a Qubit 3.0 fluorometer, size-checked on a Bioanalyzer 2100, and measured again with the KAPA Library Quantification kit. Each immunoSEQ 96-well plate was sequenced on its own single-read 150-cycle Illumina NextSeq 550 flow cell. The paper's data handling went like this. Because the immunoSEQ output held only junctional sequences and lacked quality scores, the filtering could not match the filtering applied to full-length reads. Sequences were annotated with PyIR, a Python wrapper for IgBLAST v1.9, using IMGT germline references to assign V/J genes and CDR3. Reads were removed for weak V/J assignments (E-value above 1e-6), missing CDR3, stop codons, out-of-frame junctions, or ambiguous translated residues. V3J clonotypes were defined by identical inferred V gene, J gene, and CDR3 amino acid sequence. The percentage overlap between two repertoires was calculated by dividing the number of shared unique clonotypes by the size of the smaller repertoire. Richness of each repertoire was evaluated using RTK rarefaction, the Chao1 estimator, and Recon v2.1 estimates of unobserved clonotypes. In its TCRdb copy, this immuneACCESS table keeps in-frame sequences only and misses some clones. Where compared with another copy, unresolved V genes explain less than half of these, and the others have no known cause. D and trimming were read from the DNA, whereas the V and J calls and clone size are those reported in that table. The sample yields roughly 510,000 clones; roughly 79% were counted once. Clones ranked in the top ten supply under 15% of the sample.

The sequence came from a woman aged 40-49 years in good health. Some clones in this sample may be carry-over from other donors' samples. The specimen sequenced was PBMCs.

The DNA is TGTGCCAGTAAATCAGGACAGGGAGGATATACGCAGTATTTT. It translates as CASKSGQGGYTQYF. The V gene is TRBV19 and the J gene is TRBJ2-3; 8 bases in between match TRBD1. Reading from cysteine to phenylalanine, the CDR3 counts 14 amino acids. Only the CDR3 DNA is retained, 42 bases long and in frame from the first base. Trimming removed 7 bases from V and 7 bases from J; the gene matches leave 10 bases unexplained. From a lookup of the germline V gene (reference sequence), CDR1 and CDR2 are LNHDA and SQIVND.